The sequence of this TCR beta chain was determined in a study of cytomegalovirus exposure and HLA in healthy donors (dated by TCRdb to about 2017). About the full investigation: An earlier analysis of 587 of the donors reported about 300 Gb of sequence data and around 120 million unique TCR beta sequences obtained from roughly 170 million T cells. An early release that covered about 600 HLA-typed donors contained approximately 300 gigabases of sequencing data and 70 million to 100 million unique TCR sequences. The genetic ancestry cluster associated with self-reported Caucasian donors included over 65% of the 398 genotyped donors. The study aimed to test whether signatures of past pathogen exposure could be identified by cataloging public T cell receptors. Using immunosequencing, the study profiled T cell repertoires from 500 to 800 subjects and related those repertoires to cytomegalovirus serostatus. In addition to the first cohort of 666 subjects, a separate validation cohort of 130 or so different subjects was used. To predict cytomegalovirus infection status, the study combined high-throughput TCR immunosequencing, statistical association of individual TCRs with disease status, and machine learning. A later analysis re-analyzed previously published TCR beta repertoires from 600 to 850 donors and added high-resolution HLA genotyping to study TCR occurrence patterns. Rather than using new phenotypic data, the later analysis identified candidate immune exposures from TCR beta sequences and from how often those sequences occurred across donors. To decide whether each TCR beta V gene segment behaved as functional or pseudogenic, an earlier analysis of some 580 of the donors relied on high-throughput TCR beta sequencing. Alongside the repertoire data, information on donor age, sex, ethnicity and CMV serostatus was compiled. A later genetic analysis used genome-wide SNP genotypes for 398 of the 666 donors, treating that subset as a discovery cohort. Every discovery cohort repertoire had been produced on one sequencing platform. HLA typing covered class I and class II loci at four-digit resolution. Typing coverage varied by locus: roughly 620-640 donors for A, B, C, DRB1 and DQB1; roughly 520 for DQA1; 600 to 610 for DPA1; around 450 for DPB1. About five DR-DQ haplotypes were treated as single units for association and clustering because of strong linkage in the cohort. Among 300 to 500 genotyped donors of the cohort, an average of approximately 220,000 unique TCR beta nucleotide sequences was sequenced per donor, of which about 19% were non-productive. General findings and caveats noted by the study authors: Most TCR sequences were observed very rarely across donors, whereas some public TCRs were present in many individuals. In a later analysis, HLA-associated TCR beta chains showed more clonal expansion and lower generation probabilities than non-associated chains that were equally common. An association between a missense DCLRE1C variant and V-gene and J-gene trimming of TCR beta chains was found in a later genetic analysis and replicated in an independent cohort. In a later analysis, most CMV-associated TCR beta chains were found to appear HLA-restricted, with HLA associations seemingly driven largely by CMV exposure. Because some donors lacked HLA typing at each locus, the association tests relied only on the typed subset. A later analysis reported that several top co-occurrence clusters appeared linked to parvovirus B19, influenza, CMV and Epstein-Barr virus. CMV serostatus was the only immune exposure information available for the cohort. Because counts were too low, under 20 rarely observed V segments, including chromosome 9 orphons, were left out of the earlier analysis of 587 of the donors. A cluster of highly shared sequence variants was judged likely to be a technical artifact of the sequencing pipeline. Compared with the roughly 700-donor mean, donors in an Asian-associated ancestry cluster had fewer N-insertions in productive TCRs, according to a later genetic analysis. Assigning TCR associations to individual alleles was difficult when HLA alleles, especially DR and DQ, strongly co-occurred. At a false discovery rate of 0.05, a later analysis linked 16,951 TCR beta sequences to specific HLA alleles. A further reported finding was that TCR beta sequences accurately predicted the HLA-A and HLA-B alleles for most subjects in the first cohort. The study gave a list of about 160 TCR beta chains associated with cytomegalovirus. Three of the identified cytomegalovirus-associated TCR beta chains were confirmed in vitro to be specific for cytomegalovirus antigens. The presence/absence analyses assumed that sequencing depth was roughly uniform across donors, and that assumption may not be true. The authors suggested that the approach could potentially be extended to other disease states and immunological phenotypes. An earlier analysis of approximately 590 of the donors showed that most TCR beta V segments appeared in productive rearrangements either about 87% or about 30% of the time, which broadly matched IMGT annotations. This cohort had only TCR beta chains sequenced, and the lack of alpha or paired-chain data limited which features could be detected. Linkage disequilibrium might explain the correlated functional status among segregating V segments, but an unknown experimental factor could not be ruled out. Some IMGT-functional V segments, including TRBV6-2 and TRBV6-3, could not be distinguished by the 87-base-pair reads and were therefore excluded. In a later analysis, the rate of TCR association differed among HLA loci, with DRB1 alleles having the most associated TCRs and HLA-C alleles having the fewest. The classifier was reported to diagnose cytomegalovirus status with high specificity and sensitivity in both the original and validation cohorts.

Inclusive of the bounding cysteine and phenylalanine, the CDR3 is 17 residues long. Only CDR3 DNA remains: 51 bases, in frame from the first base. Ends trimmed: V by 6 bases, J by 11 bases; bases unmatched to a gene: 23. The germline V gene (reference sequence) specifies LNHDA as CDR1 and SQIVND as CDR2. Remarks on this clone: Its cognate antigen has yet to be identified. No much larger clone exists at a distance of one base, and base qualities are not known.

The cohort comprised fewer than 750 healthy bone marrow donors. All cohort members were sampled while nominally healthy, although unrecorded immune exposures were likely present. The donor tested CMV seronegative, placing the donor among the 352 seronegative members of the cohort. Each donor provided a peripheral blood sample, and peripheral blood mononuclear cells were used for TCR beta sequencing. Genomic DNA extraction from the blood cell samples was performed with the Qiagen DNeasy Blood Extraction Kit. Library preparation was by the immunoSEQ multiplex PCR assay. For the multiplex PCR, a mixture combining 60 forward primers for TCR Vbeta segments and 13 reverse primers for TCR Jbeta segments was used. The CDR3 region of rearranged TCR beta genes was amplified from genomic DNA with a multiplex PCR assay. The Illumina HiSeq System was used to sequence the amplified TCR beta libraries as 87-base-pair reads. As for the authors' bioinformatics: A later analysis counted about 80 million unique TCR beta chains across the 666 repertoires, and some 12 million of these chains were shared by at least two donors. To remove PCR and sequencing errors, raw reads were error-corrected and collapsed into unique sequences using a nearest-neighbor algorithm that merged closely related sequences. Alignment of CDR3 sequences to IMGT reference sequences was used to assign V, D and J gene segments. Each retained sequence needed at least a six-nucleotide match to both a V gene segment and a J gene segment. Rearrangements were classified as productive when the CDR3 lacked stop codons and remained in frame with V and J, and all other rearrangements were classified as non-productive. Following IMGT convention, CDR3 was defined as the stretch from the second conserved V-encoded cysteine up to the conserved J-encoded phenylalanine. Sequences without an unambiguous match to a single V gene segment were excluded from the earlier analysis of a few hundred of the donors. An earlier analysis of 587 of the donors called V segments functional above 56.7% productive rearrangements and segregating when the between-donor standard deviation exceeded 5%. A statistical classification framework was built to diagnose cytomegalovirus status from the catalog of TCR beta chain sequences. A later analysis assigned V and J genes by comparing TCR nucleotide sequences with IMGT/GENE-DB human TR gene sequences. The TCRdist pipeline was used in a later analysis to assign CDR3 sequences and most-parsimonious VDJ recombination scenarios. A later analysis defined each TCR beta chain by its CDR3 amino acid sequence plus V-gene family, and excluded reads lacking a unique V-gene family. To address suspected cross-contamination and a sequencing artifact, a later analysis removed around 600 highly shared, low-generation-probability nucleotide sequences. In a later analysis, a clonal expansion index for each public chain was calculated from normalized within-repertoire ranks of inferred template counts. Generation probabilities in a later analysis came from a VDJ recombination model fitted to out-of-frame rearrangements, and those results were checked against IGoR. A later analysis scored TCR-TCR, TCR-HLA and TCR-CMV co-occurrence with hypergeometric tests, applying a repertoire-size bias correction to TCR pairs. False discovery rates were estimated in a later analysis by permuting HLA or CMV assignments 20 times. A later analysis grouped co-occurring TCRs with DBSCAN, adding TCRdist sequence similarity when clustering within HLA-allele-positive subsets. Repertoires with fewer than 30,000 or more than 120,000 public chains were left out of co-occurrence clustering, as were four to six repertoires with anomalous nucleotide sharing. This immuneACCESS table, as held by TCRdb, lists in-frame sequences with V and J called but not all clones. Of the missing ones, under half trace to an unresolved V gene in checked studies; the others have no known cause. For V, J and clone size, that table is used; D and trimming come from the DNA. This sample has roughly 140,000 clones in its table, and around 79% of those were observed once. The ten largest make up 0.5% to 0.85% of the sample.

The sequencing sample was made of PBMCs. The receptor chain draws on TRBV19 and TRBJ2-3, and 7 bases in between align with TRBD2. The TCR sequence derives from a male donor in good health and CMV-seronegative. The encoded CDR3 is CASRPGGSGAISWGQYF. The bases are TGTGCCAGTAGGCCGGGGGGAAGCGGGGCTATATCGTGGGGGCAGTATTTT.